The TCR beta chain described here comes from a study of blood T cell repertoires in COVID-19. As for the study in general: Acute and convalescent COVID-19 specimens originated in the United States, Italy and Spain.

Data came from immunoSEQ multiplex PCR; TCRdb stores just in-frame clones and leaves some out. The data contain about 400,000 clones, around 90% of them singletons. Sequencing input: PBMCs or T cells enriched from blood (not recorded which). The origin of this receptor is a woman aged 40 to 49 with acute COVID-19.

The CDR3 DNA sequence: TGTGCCACCACGGACAGTCTTAACGCTGAAGCTTTCTTT. The encoded protein is CATTDSLNAEAFF. The gene calls are TRBV10-3 and TRBJ1-1; D might be TRBD1 (6 bases). Trimming stripped 10 bases from V and 6 bases from J, with 18 bases between. CDR1 ENHRY and CDR2 SYGVKD come from the germline V gene. This CDR3 is 13 amino acids long.